This entry describes one T cell receptor (beta chain). This specimen comes from a study of blood T cell repertoires in COVID-19. Study at large: Sources were T cells, B-cell-depleted T cells, or PBMCs; the material itself was cDNA or gDNA.

Individuals drawn from some 25 US areas were roughly 18 to 95 years old. Participants had their cohort set by participant-reported clinical history. Individuals in the exposed group had encountered a COVID-19 case within 2 weeks preceding study entry. CDR3 length: 13 amino acids. In germline, CDR1 is LNHDA, CDR2 SQIVND (reference sequence). V lost 1 base, J lost 7 bases, and 8 bases lay in between. The data were produced by immunoSEQ multiplex PCR, yet TCRdb's version contains in-frame clones alone and is incomplete. Of 260,000 or so clones in the sample, about four fifths were seen once. Sequences were obtained from PBMCs or T cells enriched from blood (not recorded which). The chain recombines TRBV19 with TRBJ1-5, with D tentatively TRBD1 (5 bases). This clonotype was obtained from a woman in her thirties or forties who had been exposed to COVID-19. CDR3 amino acids: CASSIGGEQPQHF. The DNA of the CDR3 is TGTGCCAGTAGTATAGGGGGGGAACAGCCCCAGCATTTT. The full variable domain, completed using reference TRBV19 and TRBJ1-5, is DGGITQSPKYLFRKEGQNVTLSCEQNLNHDAMYWYRQDPGQGLRLIYYSQIVNDFQKGDIAEGYSVSREKKESFPLTVTSAQKNPTAFYLCASSIGGEQPQHFGDGTRLSIL.